This TCR beta chain was sequenced during a study of blood T cell repertoires in COVID-19. Overall study context: Donors in the United States, Italy and Spain gave samples during acute or convalescent COVID-19.

V trimming: 6 bases; J trimming: 6 bases; junction bases outside the gene matches: 11. Germline CDR1 reads SQVTM; CDR2 reads ANQGSEA. The CDR3 runs 15 residues. Participants came from roughly 24 US areas, aged about 18 to 100 years. Cohorts were based on clinical histories the participants reported. In Cohort 3, a recovered donor had either two negative PCRs, clearance, or symptom resolution. Sequencing was performed with immunoSEQ multiplex PCR; in TCRdb, only in-frame clones are kept and a portion is missing. This sample has about 160,000 clones, with roughly 88% found just once. Specimen: PBMCs or T cells enriched from blood (not recorded which). The sequence was obtained from a woman aged 45-65 years who had recovered from COVID-19. The chain has TRBV29-1 and TRBJ2-1; 10 nucleotides line up with TRBD2. The CDR3 DNA reads TGCAGCGTAGCCGAAGCGGGGGGGCCTCTCAATGAGCAGTTCTTC. Its translation: CSVAEAGGPLNEQFF.